These 16 T cell receptor beta chains share one sample of origin, sequenced in a study of vaccination and CD4 T cells after COVID-19. Researchers used the Oncomine TCR Beta short-read assay to sequence DNA from cultured CD4+ T cells. TCRdb re-called the PCR reads through MiXCR, storing one row per CDR3 protein. In the table there are roughly 20,000 distinct CDR3 sequences, 47% of which are singletons. Indicated treatment: roughly 10-day PBMC culture with coronavirus spike peptide pools or control peptides (ViraFEST assay). Their specific antigens are unknown. Source: CD4+ T cells from blood, cultured in vitro, taken before SARS-CoV-2 vaccination. The receptor source for this set is a human donor who had recovered from COVID-19.

The J gene is TRBJ1-2, the V gene TRBV30, with D possibly matching TRBD1 (5 bases). Germline loops: CDR1 GTSNPN, CDR2 SVGIG (reference sequence). There are 14 residues in the CDR3. V lost 2 bases and J lost 4, with 14 bases in between. For the CDR3, the DNA is TGTGCCTGGAGTAGGCGTGGGGCCCCCTATGGCTACACCTTC. This sequence encodes CAWSRRGAPYGYTF.

This chain joins TRBV7-7 and TRBJ2-3; D not resolved. The CDR3 has 14 amino acids. Germline V CDR1 and CDR2: SSHAT, FNYEAQ (reference sequence). V shed 5 bases and J shed 6 bases, with 15 bases lying between them. The CDR3, as DNA: TGTGCCAGCAGCCCGACCATGGGCTCCGATACGCAGTATTTT. It translates to CASSPTMGSDTQYF.

The chain couples TRBV15 to TRBJ2-2; 8 bases match TRBD2. Per germline, CDR1 LNHNV and CDR2 YYDKDF (reference sequence). V gave up 5 bases and J gave up 1 base; unmatched junction bases: 6. There are 16 residues in the CDR3. This CDR3 reads CATSLGAGGNTGELFF. Here the CDR3 DNA reads TGTGCCACCAGCTTGGGGGCGGGGGGGAACACCGGGGAGCTGTTTTTT. Drawing the rest from reference TRBV15 and TRBJ2-2, the complete variable domain is DAMVIQNPRYQVTQFGKPVTLSCSQTLNHNVMYWYQQKSSQAPKLLFHYYDKDFNNEADTPDNFQSRRPNTSFCFLDIRSPGLGDTAMYLCATSLGAGGNTGELFFGEGSRLTVL.

The gene calls are TRBV7-9 and TRBJ2-7, with TRBD1 matching 8 bases. Germline V gene lookup returns CDR1 SEHNR and CDR2 FQNEAQ (reference sequence). The junction had 10 bases not matched to a gene; V was cut back by 5 bases and J by 4 bases. CDR3 size: 15 residues. The CDR3 protein is CASSQRQGRGYEQYF. DNA for the CDR3: TGTGCCAGCAGCCAAAGACAGGGGAGAGGGTACGAGCAGTACTTC.

This clonotype has just a few counts. CDR3 amino acids: CASSLVRSGARFSSGANVLTF. CDR3 nucleotides: TGTGCCAGCAGTTTAGTGAGGAGCGGGGCCCGATTCAGCTCTGGGGCCAACGTCCTGACTTTC. The J gene is TRBJ2-6, the V gene TRBV28; 7 bases agree with TRBD2. This CDR3 has 21 residues. The V gene's germline CDR1 is MDHEN and CDR2 SYDVKM. V gave up 2 bases and J gave up 0 bases; unmatched junction bases: 16.

This clonotype occurred a few times. This chain links TRBV7-9 with TRBJ1-6; 9 bases fit TRBD1. The ends lost 4 bases at V and 9 bases at J; junction bases unmatched: 7. The germline gives CDR1 SEHNR, CDR2 FQNEAQ (reference sequence). This CDR3 region has 15 residues. The CDR3 is CASSSSQGASSPLHF. The CDR3 nucleotides read TGTGCCAGCAGCTCCTCACAGGGGGCTAGTTCACCCCTCCACTTT.

V gene TRBV7-9 combines with J gene TRBJ2-5, with D unclear. This CDR3 spans 15 amino acids. Deletions cut 5 bases from V and 2 bases from J, with 15 bases between. From germline, CDR1 is SEHNR and CDR2 FQNEAQ (reference sequence). CDR3 sequence reads: CASSQLVKIQETQYF. The DNA for the CDR3 is TGTGCCAGCAGCCAGTTAGTCAAAATACAAGAGACCCAGTACTTC.

The chain carries TRBV7-2 and TRBJ2-3, with TRBD2 matching 7 bases. V lost 5 bases and J lost 6; bases outside the gene matches: 8. This CDR3 is 14 amino acids long. CDR1 and CDR2 from the germline V gene are SGHTA and FQGNSA. The CDR3 loop reads CASSPRTRSDTQYF. The CDR3 nucleotides read TGTGCCAGCAGCCCTCGGACTAGATCGGATACGCAGTATTTT. The variable domain in full, with the rest retrieved from reference TRBV7-2 and TRBJ2-3, is GAGVSQSPSNKVTEKGKDVELRCDPISGHTALYWYRQSLGQGLEFLIYFQGNSAPDKSGLPSDRFSAERTGGSVSTLTIQRTQQEDSAVYLCASSPRTRSDTQYFGPGTRLTVL.

CDR3 nucleotides: TGTGCCAGCAGCTTATCGAGGGCCAGGACAGATACGCAGTATTTT. This translates into CASSLSRARTDTQYF. V usage is TRBV7-9 and J usage is TRBJ2-3; a weak D match, TRBD2 (5 bases). The CDR3 is 15 amino acids. Germline CDR1 reads SEHNR; CDR2 reads FQNEAQ (reference sequence). V was trimmed by 2 bases and J by 3 bases, leaving 12 bases between them. The full variable domain, completed using reference TRBV7-9 and TRBJ2-3, is DTGVSQNPRHKITKRGQNVTFRCDPISEHNRLYWYRQTLGQGPEFLTYFQNEAQLEKSRLLSDRFSAERPKGSFSTLEIQRTEQGDSAMYLCASSLSRARTDTQYFGPGTRLTVL.

The chain is built from TRBV28 and TRBJ1-2; D perhaps matches TRBD1 (6 bases). Germline CDR1 MDHEN, CDR2 SYDVKM. The CDR3 runs 15 residues. Trimming shortened V by 5 bases and J by 2 bases, and 15 bases separated the two germline ends. This chain's CDR3 is CASSPAGAGNYGYTF. In DNA form, the CDR3 reads TGTGCCAGCAGTCCCGCGGGGGCGGGGAACTATGGCTACACCTTC.

In its sample, this clonotype was seen a few times. This chain connects TRBV2 to TRBJ2-7, with D maybe TRBD1 (6 bases). CDR1 SNHLY and CDR2 FYNNEI come from the germline V gene. This CDR3 region has 12 residues. V was trimmed by 7 bases and J by 2 bases, leaving 9 bases between them. The CDR3 DNA reads as TGTGCCAGCACGGGGACACCCTACGAGCAGTACTTC. Translated, it gives CASTGTPYEQYF.

This clonotype was seen more than once but under ten times. In nucleotides, the CDR3 is TGTGCCAGCAGCCCAGAGGCGGGGCGGGGTGGGCAGTACTTC. Encoded protein: CASSPEAGRGGQYF. V usage is TRBV7-2 and J usage is TRBJ2-7, with D possibly being TRBD2 (6 bases). In germline, CDR1 is SGHTA, CDR2 FQGNSA. The V and J ends lost 5 bases and 9 bases respectively, with 20 bases between them. The CDR3 contains 14 residues.

This clonotype was seen more than once but under ten times. This chain uses TRBV7-2 with TRBJ1-5, with D unclear. The CDR3 loop spans 14 amino acids. Trimming shortened V by 2 bases and J by 6 bases, and 11 bases separated the two germline ends. Germline CDR1 SGHTA, CDR2 FQGNSA. The CDR3 loop reads CASSLRGSVQPQHF. In DNA, the CDR3 is TGTGCCAGCAGCTTACGAGGGTCGGTTCAGCCCCAGCATTTT. The entire variable domain, with the rest obtained from reference TRBV7-2 and TRBJ1-5, is as follows: GAGVSQSPSNKVTEKGKDVELRCDPISGHTALYWYRQSLGQGLEFLIYFQGNSAPDKSGLPSDRFSAERTGGSVSTLTIQRTQQEDSAVYLCASSLRGSVQPQHFGDGTRLSIL.

The chain carries TRBV7-2 and TRBJ1-5, with a tentative D call TRBD1 (5 bases). The germline V gene encodes CDR1 SGHTA and CDR2 FQGNSA. This CDR3 comprises 15 residues. Trimming took off 5 bases at V and 7 bases at J, with 18 bases between the two ends. This chain's CDR3 is CASSPNGGYGQPQHF. The CDR3, as DNA: TGTGCCAGCAGCCCAAATGGGGGTTACGGGCAGCCCCAGCATTTT. Full variable domain (outside the CDR3, taken from reference TRBV7-2 and TRBJ1-5): GAGVSQSPSNKVTEKGKDVELRCDPISGHTALYWYRQSLGQGLEFLIYFQGNSAPDKSGLPSDRFSAERTGGSVSTLTIQRTQQEDSAVYLCASSPNGGYGQPQHFGDGTRLSIL.

The rearrangement uses TRBV6-5 and TRBJ1-2; 12 bases agree with TRBD1. Germline trimming cut 2 bases from V and 4 bases from J; bases unmatched to any gene: 5. Germline V CDR1 and CDR2: MNHEY, SVGAGI. This CDR3 spans 16 amino acids. This chain's CDR3 is CASSYRGQGAGYGYTF. DNA of the CDR3: TGTGCCAGCAGTTACCGGGGACAGGGGGCGGGCTATGGCTACACCTTC.

This clonotype occurred a few times. J is TRBJ2-5 and V is TRBV2; D unclear. Germline CDR1 reads SNHLY; CDR2 reads FYNNEI. The CDR3 has 13 residues. Trimming stripped 4 bases from V and 5 bases from J, with 11 bases between. CDR3 in DNA: TGTGCCAGCAGTGCTTCCGTTGGGGAGACCCAGTACTTC. Residues: CASSASVGETQYF.